This TCR beta chain came from a study of monozygotic twins with inflammatory bowel disease. General study findings and limits: Lower sharing of clonotypes with other individuals was seen in IBD patients than in healthy twins. This was most marked in patients showing signs of disease activity.

Remarks on this clonotype: The antigen is unknown.

TCRalpha and TCRbeta cDNA was put through two nested PCRs of roughly 15 and 9 cycles. No DNA is given; TCRdb re-called the 5' RACE reads and lists each CDR3 protein once. This sample's table has 310,000 or so distinct CDR3 sequences. There are 14 residues in the CDR3. The germline V gene encodes CDR1 SGHRS and CDR2 YFSETQ. The sample consisted of blood. The chain is built from TRBV5-1 and TRBJ2-2; TCRdb outputs TRBD1, but without DNA this stays unchecked. The TCR sequence derives from a human donor with ulcerative colitis or Crohn's disease, or a healthy co-twin of an affected twin (not recorded which). This chain's CDR3 is CASETTGETGELFF.